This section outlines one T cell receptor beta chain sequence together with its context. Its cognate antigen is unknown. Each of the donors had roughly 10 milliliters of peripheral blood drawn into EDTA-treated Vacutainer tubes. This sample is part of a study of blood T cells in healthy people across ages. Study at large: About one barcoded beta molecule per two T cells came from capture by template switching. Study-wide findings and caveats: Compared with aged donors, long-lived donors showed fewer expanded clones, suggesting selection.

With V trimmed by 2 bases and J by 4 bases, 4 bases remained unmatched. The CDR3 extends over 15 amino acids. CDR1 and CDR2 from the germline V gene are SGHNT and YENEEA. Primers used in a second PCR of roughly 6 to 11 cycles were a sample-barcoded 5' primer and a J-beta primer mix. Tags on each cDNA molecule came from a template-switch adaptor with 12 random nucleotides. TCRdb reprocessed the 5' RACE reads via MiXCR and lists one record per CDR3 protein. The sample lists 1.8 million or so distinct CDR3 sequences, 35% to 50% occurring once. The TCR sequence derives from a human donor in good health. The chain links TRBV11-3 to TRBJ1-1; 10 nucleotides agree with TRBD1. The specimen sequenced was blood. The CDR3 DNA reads TGTGCCAGCAGCTTATCCTGGACAGGGGGCACTGAAGCTTTCTTT. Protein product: CASSLSWTGGTEAFF.